This T cell receptor beta chain was retrieved from a study of blood T cell repertoires in COVID-19. The wider study: Researchers got acute and convalescent COVID-19 samples from the United States, Italy and Spain. T cells, B-cell-depleted T cells, or PBMCs supplied cDNA or gDNA.

The V and J ends lost 4 bases and 7 bases respectively, with 17 bases between them. Looked up from germline, CDR1 is LGHNA and CDR2 is YSLEER. CDR3 size: 14 residues. As processed by the authors: Cell counts per sample came from amplifying reference gene primers. Clones were sequenced by immunoSEQ multiplex PCR, and TCRdb holds only the in-frame ones, with some missing. From that table come the V and J calls and clone size; the DNA was used to work out D and trimming. This sample yields more than 75,000 clones, of which around 80% are seen a single time; more than 9% belongs to the top ten. The TCR originated in a man between 60 and 70 years old with acute or convalescent COVID-19. The chain couples TRBV4-3 to TRBJ2-7; weak D call: TRBD2 (5 bases). The sample comprised peripheral blood. The chain's CDR3 is CASSPRTPGWEQYF. As DNA, the CDR3 is TGCGCCAGCAGCCCCCGGACCCCGGGATGGGAGCAGTACTTC.